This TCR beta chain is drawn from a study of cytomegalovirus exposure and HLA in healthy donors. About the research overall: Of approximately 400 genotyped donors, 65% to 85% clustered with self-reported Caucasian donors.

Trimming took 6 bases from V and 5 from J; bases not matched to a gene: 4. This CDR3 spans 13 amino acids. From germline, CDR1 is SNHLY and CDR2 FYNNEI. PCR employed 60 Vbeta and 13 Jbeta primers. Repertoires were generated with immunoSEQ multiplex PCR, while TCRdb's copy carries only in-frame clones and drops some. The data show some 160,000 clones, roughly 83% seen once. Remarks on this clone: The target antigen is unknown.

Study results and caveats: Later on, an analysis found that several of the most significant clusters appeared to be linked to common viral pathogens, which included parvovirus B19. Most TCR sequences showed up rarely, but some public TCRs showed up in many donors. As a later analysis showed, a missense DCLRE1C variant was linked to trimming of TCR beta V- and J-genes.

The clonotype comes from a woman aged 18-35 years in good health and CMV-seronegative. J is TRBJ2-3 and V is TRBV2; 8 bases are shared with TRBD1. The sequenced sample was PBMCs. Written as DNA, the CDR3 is TGTGCCAGCAGGGCAGGGGGCGAAGATACGCAGTATTTT. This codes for CASRAGGEDTQYF.